Shown below are 32 T cell receptor beta chains from a single sample sequenced in a study of blood T cell repertoires in COVID-19. TCRdb keeps only in-frame clones here, not all; method: immunoSEQ multiplex PCR. The table has under 200,000 clones, 70% to 80% seen once. Material: peripheral blood. The receptors shown here come from a woman aged 40 to 50 with COVID-19, enrolled during active disease.

CDR3 region: CASSLRDRVYGYTF. DNA for the CDR3: TGTGCCAGCAGCCTCCGGGACAGGGTCTATGGCTACACCTTC. The chain combines TRBV5-5 with TRBJ1-2, with 9 nucleotides matching TRBD1. The CDR3 covers 14 residues. The germline gives CDR1 SGHKS, CDR2 YYEKEE (reference sequence). Germline trimming cut 4 bases from V and 4 bases from J; bases unmatched to any gene: 5.

CDR3 region: CASSRSQAATEAFF. The CDR3 DNA sequence: TGTGCCAGCAGCAGATCACAGGCGGCCACTGAAGCTTTCTTT. J is TRBJ1-1 and V is TRBV7-2; possibly TRBD1 for D (5 bases). V lost 5 bases, J lost 4 bases, and 14 bases lay in between. The germline CDR1 and CDR2 sequences are SGHTA and FQGNSA. The CDR3 length is 14 residues.

The chain recombines TRBV4-1 with TRBJ1-2; TRBD1 is a possible D gene (6 bases). The CDR3 covers 19 residues. The germline V gene encodes CDR1 MGHRA and CDR2 YSYEKL. V lost 0 bases, J lost 1 base, and 21 bases lay in between. The CDR3 reads CASSQDARRGGAFNYGYTF. CDR3 nucleotide sequence: TGCGCCAGCAGCCAAGATGCTCGGCGGGGGGGCGCGTTTAACTATGGCTACACCTTC.

The chain carries TRBV11-2 and TRBJ2-3, with TRBD2 matching 14 bases. The J segment lost 4 bases and the V segment lost 0 bases, leaving 6 bases of the junction unmatched. The CDR3 is 18 residues long. CDR1 and CDR2 from the germline V gene are SGHAT and FQNNGV. The CDR3 protein is CASSLDSGLAGEADTQYF. The DNA for the CDR3 is TGTGCCAGCAGCTTAGATTCGGGACTAGCGGGAGAGGCAGATACGCAGTATTTT.

This clone showed up just once. CDR3 amino acids: CASRIQGNTIYF. CDR3 DNA sequence: TGTGCCAGCAGGATACAGGGAAACACCATATATTTT. The gene calls are TRBV12-3 or TRBV12-4 and TRBJ1-3, with unresolved D. Between the trimmed V and J ends, which lost 6 bases and 4 bases, there was a span of 7 bases. This CDR3 is 12 amino acids long.

V and J are TRBV7-2 and TRBJ1-1; D perhaps matches TRBD1 (6 bases). Germline lookup yields CDR1 SGHTA and CDR2 FQGNSA. There are 12 residues in the CDR3. Trimming stripped 5 bases from V and 10 bases from J, with 14 bases between. In DNA, the CDR3 is TGTGCCAGCAGCGACAGGTTGTATGTAGCTTTCTTT. Protein product: CASSDRLYVAFF.

The chain employs TRBV6-2 or TRBV6-3 and TRBJ1-2; tentative D call: TRBD1 (6 bases). CDR3 length equals 15 residues. V lost 4 bases, J lost 2 bases, and 14 bases lay in between. Germline assignment: CDR1 MNHEY and CDR2 SVGEGT. CDR3 amino acids: CASSLTGLTNYGYTF. For the CDR3, the DNA is TGTGCCAGCAGTTTAACAGGGCTTACCAACTATGGCTACACCTTC.

The chain couples TRBV19 to TRBJ2-1; D uncertain. The CDR3 spans 15 residues. The germline V and J ends were trimmed by 7 bases and 0 bases, with 13 bases remaining between them. Per the germline V gene, CDR1 is LNHDA and CDR2 is SQIVND (reference sequence). CDR3 amino acids: CASKWATSSYNEQFF. The CDR3 region has the DNA TGTGCCAGTAAATGGGCCACGAGCTCCTACAATGAGCAGTTCTTC.

This sequence joins TRBV12-3 or TRBV12-4 and TRBJ1-1; no definite D call. The V end was cut by 3 bases, the J end by 7 bases, with 9 bases between. CDR3 length equals 12 residues. The CDR3 DNA reads TGTGCCAGCAGTTTCGCAGGAGGTGAAGCTTTCTTT. Protein: CASSFAGGEAFF.

V usage is TRBV4-3 and J usage is TRBJ2-4, with 7 bases matching TRBD2. The germline gives CDR1 LGHNA, CDR2 YSLEER. V lost 1 base and J lost 7; bases outside the gene matches: 7. The CDR3 runs to 15 residues. The CDR3 loop reads CASSQGASGVNIQYF. In DNA form, the CDR3 reads TGCGCCAGCAGCCAAGGGGCCAGCGGGGTGAACATTCAGTACTTC.

This clone has a handful of counts. V usage is TRBV12-5 and J usage is TRBJ2-7; D might be TRBD1 (5 bases). Trimming left V 0 bases short and J 7 bases short, with 10 bases between. CDR3 length equals 13 residues. Germline CDR1 LGHNT, CDR2 FRNRAP. The DNA for the CDR3 is TGTGCTAGTGGTTTGGTGGGGCCAGGTGAGCAGTACTTC. Encoded protein: CASGLVGPGEQYF.

V and J are TRBV19 and TRBJ2-4; 11 bases line up with TRBD1. After removal of 1 base from V and 4 bases from J, the junction contained 6 bases not matched to a gene. The CDR3 extends over 17 amino acids. Germline V gives CDR1 LNHDA, CDR2 SQIVND (reference sequence). CDR3 bases: TGTGCCAGTAGTATAGGGACAGGGGGCATGACAAAAAACATTCAGTACTTC. It codes for CASSIGTGGMTKNIQYF.

The rearrangement joins TRBV6-5 to TRBJ2-1; 8 nucleotides line up with TRBD2. Germline V gene sequence: CDR1 MNHEY, CDR2 SVGAGI. With 5 bases clipped from V and 3 bases from J, the junction kept 6 bases outside the gene matches. The CDR3 totals 15 residues. The CDR3 here is CASSRTSGFYNEQFF. The DNA of the CDR3 is TGTGCCAGCAGTCGAACTAGCGGATTCTACAATGAGCAGTTCTTC.

The chain links TRBV5-1 to TRBJ1-1, with 7 bases identical to TRBD1. The junction had 2 bases not matched to a gene; V was cut back by 0 bases and J by 9 bases. This CDR3 has 12 residues. Per the germline V gene, CDR1 is SGHRS and CDR2 is YFSETQ. The CDR3 DNA follows: TGCGCCAGCAGCTTGGAGGGGGCAAAAGCTTTCTTT. As protein: CASSLEGAKAFF.

This clone was detected a few times. The junction shows a germline mismatch at one end, possibly a read error. The CDR3 DNA reads as TGTGCCAGCAGCCAGGGAAGGAGTCAGGCCCAGCATTTT. This encodes CASSQGRSQAQHF. This chain uses TRBV2 with TRBJ1-5, with TRBD1 as a possible D gene (5 bases). This CDR3 is 13 amino acids long. Germline V gene sequence: CDR1 SNHLY, CDR2 FYNNEI.

This clone was counted a single time. The genes are TRBV18 and TRBJ2-3; 8 bases align to TRBD2. CDR3 length: 15 amino acids. CDR1 and CDR2 from the germline V gene are KGHSH and LQKENI. V was pared by 0 bases and J by 4 bases, with 3 bases of the junction left unmatched. The CDR3 loop reads CASSPPGRAADTQYF. The CDR3 DNA reads TGTGCCAGCTCACCACCCGGGAGGGCCGCAGATACGCAGTATTTT.

The rearrangement uses TRBV15 and TRBJ2-7; D unclear. Trimming took off 5 bases at V and 3 bases at J, with 35 bases between the two ends. The CDR3 runs 21 residues. CDR1 LNHNV and CDR2 YYDKDF come from the germline V gene (reference sequence). The CDR3 DNA follows: TGTGCCACCAGCCACACGATAAATTCCCTTATAGTTACTACTAAACTCTACGAGCAGTACTTC. This translates into CATSHTINSLIVTTKLYEQYF.

In its sample, this clone was seen once. V and J are TRBV28 and TRBJ2-7, with D unresolved. This CDR3 has 12 residues. V gave up 4 bases and J gave up 0 bases, with 4 bases separating them. Germline-derived CDR1 and CDR2 are MDHEN and SYDVKM. The CDR3 spells CASSSLSYEQYF. CDR3 coding DNA: TGTGCCAGCAGTTCCCTCTCCTACGAGCAGTACTTC. Combining the CDR3 with reference TRBV28 and TRBJ2-7 gives the whole variable domain DVKVTQSSRYLVKRTGEKVFLECVQDMDHENMFWYRQDPGLGLRLIYFSYDVKMKEKGDIPEGYSVSREKKERFSLILESASTNQTSMYLCASSSLSYEQYFGPGTRLTVT.

This clone was detected only a few times. The chain uses TRBV12-5 and TRBJ1-3; D not resolved. The length of the CDR3 is 13 residues. CDR1 LGHNT and CDR2 FRNRAP come from the germline V gene. Trimming left V 8 bases short and J 4 bases short, with 12 bases between. The CDR3 region has the DNA TGTGCTAGTCGGGTGTTATCGGGAAACACCATATATTTT. Its protein product is CASRVLSGNTIYF.

The chain combines TRBV19 with TRBJ1-2; no definite D call. CDR1 and CDR2 from the germline V gene are LNHDA and SQIVND (reference sequence). The CDR3 totals 12 residues. Trimming removed 5 bases at V and 5 bases at J, with 9 bases between. CDR3 region: CASSPRTYGYTF. In DNA form, the CDR3 reads TGTGCCAGTAGTCCCAGAACGTATGGCTACACCTTC. Looking up the rest from reference TRBV19 and TRBJ1-2 gives the full variable domain: DGGITQSPKYLFRKEGQNVTLSCEQNLNHDAMYWYRQDPGQGLRLIYYSQIVNDFQKGDIAEGYSVSREKKESFPLTVTSAQKNPTAFYLCASSPRTYGYTFGSGTRLTVV.

The genes are TRBV18 and TRBJ2-7, with D perhaps TRBD2 (6 bases). The CDR3 runs to 15 residues. Germline V gene sequence: CDR1 KGHSH, CDR2 LQKENI. The V and J ends lost 3 bases and 1 base respectively, with 13 bases between them. Written as DNA, the CDR3 is TGTGCCAGCTCACCGCCGGGACTCGAATCCTACGAGCAGTACTTC. Protein product: CASSPPGLESYEQYF.

The gene calls are TRBV2 and TRBJ2-5; the D gene is possibly TRBD2 (5 bases). V was pared by 3 bases and J by 3 bases, with 14 bases between. The length of the CDR3 is 15 residues. The germline gives CDR1 SNHLY, CDR2 FYNNEI. The CDR3 is CASSELGRREETQYF. The CDR3 bases are TGTGCCAGCAGTGAGTTAGGTAGGCGGGAAGAGACCCAGTACTTC.

This chain uses TRBV19 with TRBJ2-3; possibly TRBD2 for D (5 bases). Trimming removed 6 bases from V and 0 bases from J, with 16 bases in between. Germline CDR1 is LNHDA and CDR2 is SQIVND (reference sequence). CDR3 size: 16 residues. CDR3 sequence: CASSRRTGSSTDTQYF. The CDR3 DNA reads as TGTGCCAGTAGCCGGAGGACTGGCTCTAGCACAGATACGCAGTATTTT. Full variable domain (outside the CDR3, taken from reference TRBV19 and TRBJ2-3): DGGITQSPKYLFRKEGQNVTLSCEQNLNHDAMYWYRQDPGQGLRLIYYSQIVNDFQKGDIAEGYSVSREKKESFPLTVTSAQKNPTAFYLCASSRRTGSSTDTQYFGPGTRLTVL.

The CDR3 protein is CASSEQDISTPEAFF. Here the CDR3 DNA reads TGTGCCAGCAGTGAACAGGACATTTCAACCCCTGAAGCTTTCTTT. J is TRBJ1-1 and V is TRBV6-1; a possible D gene is TRBD1 (5 bases). Trimming shortened V by 2 bases and J by 6 bases, and 16 bases separated the two germline ends. Looked up from germline, CDR1 is MNHNS and CDR2 is SASEGT. This CDR3 is 15 amino acids long.

This chain uses TRBV7-2 with TRBJ2-7; 8 bases fit TRBD1. The CDR3 is made up of 16 amino acids. The ends lost 5 bases at V and 1 base at J; junction bases unmatched: 10. The germline gives CDR1 SGHTA, CDR2 FQGNSA. The DNA of the CDR3 is TGTGCCAGCAGCCTTATAGCAGGGGGCGCATCCTACGAGCAGTACTTC. Amino acid sequence: CASSLIAGGASYEQYF.

This clone was seen only once. The J gene is TRBJ2-7, the V gene TRBV3-1 (or the pseudogene TRBV3-2), with 8 bases identical to TRBD1. V dropped 1 base and J dropped 3; count of bases not matched to a gene: 5. CDR1 is LGHDT and CDR2 is YNNKEL in the germline V gene (reference sequence). CDR3 size: 15 residues. CDR3 sequence (DNA): TGTGCCAGCAGCCAAGGGACAGGGTTTTACTACGAGCAGTACTTC. It is translated as CASSQGTGFYYEQYF.

In DNA, the CDR3 is TGTGCCACCAGCACAACCCGGGGAGGGGTAGAGACCCAGTACTTC. As protein: CATSTTRGGVETQYF. J is TRBJ2-5 and V is TRBV15, with 7 bases aligning to TRBD2. The V and J ends lost 4 bases and 4 bases, in that order; junction bases with no gene match: 9. Germline V gives CDR1 LNHNV, CDR2 YYDKDF (reference sequence). CDR3 length: 15 amino acids.

The rearrangement joins TRBV11-2 to TRBJ2-4, with 8 bases identical to TRBD2. The length of the CDR3 is 18 residues. Germline V gene lookup returns CDR1 SGHAT and CDR2 FQNNGV. The ends lost 5 bases at V and 3 bases at J; junction bases unmatched: 15. Written as DNA, the CDR3 is TGTGCCAGCAGCGGATCGGGAGCGGGAGTCGAGGGCAAAAACATTCAGTACTTC. This sequence encodes CASSGSGAGVEGKNIQYF.

The chain carries TRBV4-1 and TRBJ1-3, with D hard to call. Trimming pared 1 base from V and 2 bases from J, leaving 6 bases between. Germline CDR1 MGHRA, CDR2 YSYEKL. There are 14 residues in the CDR3. The DNA of the CDR3 is TGCGCCAGCAGCCAAGGGGGAGCTGGAAACACCATATATTTT. This codes for CASSQGGAGNTIYF.

The genes are TRBV5-4 and TRBJ2-5; D unclear. Germline V gene sequence: CDR1 SGHNT, CDR2 YYREEE (reference sequence). V was clipped by 3 bases and J by 5 bases, with 5 bases between them. The length of the CDR3 is 11 residues. In nucleotides, the CDR3 is TGTGCCAGCAGCTCCCAGGAGACCCAGTACTTC. Its translation: CASSSQETQYF.

This rearrangement joins TRBV25-1 to TRBJ2-7; 7 bases fit TRBD1. The V segment lost 6 bases and the J segment 10 bases; nucleotides outside the gene matches: 15. CDR1 is MGHDK, CDR2 SYGVNS, per germline. The CDR3 sequence is 14 residues long. The CDR3 nucleotides read TGTGCCAGCAGCCAGAGCATCCCCACAGGGGTTCAGTACTTC. Amino acid sequence: CASSQSIPTGVQYF.

This sequence joins TRBV6-6 and TRBJ1-2, with TRBD1 matching over 8 bases. V dropped 0 bases and J dropped 10; count of bases not matched to a gene: 4. In germline, CDR1 is MNHNY, CDR2 SVGAGI (reference sequence). This CDR3 contains 13 residues. The CDR3 DNA is TGTGCCAGCAGTTACTCTTCGGACAGGGACTACACCTTC. Translating gives CASSYSSDRDYTF.